The rows below give T cell receptor beta chains drawn from one sample of a study of glioma-infiltrating T cells. TCRdb ran MiXCR on the multiplex PCR reads and lists one entry per CDR3 protein. The profile covers roughly 200,000 distinct CDR3 sequences, with 25% to 35% appearing a single time and 20% taken by the ten largest. Sample: glioma tissue, nonneoplastic brain tissue, or PBMCs (not recorded which). These receptors came from a human donor with low-grade glioma or glioblastoma, undergoing nonglioma brain surgery, or in good health (not recorded which). CDR3s include the opening cysteine and the closing phenylalanine or tryptophan. A D gene is named only where the DNA matches it firmly. Clone size is shown for a subset of rows, as once, few, many or a class of expanded clone.

NA	TRBV27	NA	TRBJ2-1	CASSGLPTYNEQFF	TGTGCCAGCAGCGGACTTCCAACATACAATGAGCAGTTCTTC
NA	TRBV6-2/TRBV6-3	many	TRBJ1-1	CASTPIEAGAKQAFF	TGTGCCAGCACCCCCATTGAGGCAGGGGCTAAACAAGCTTTCTTT
NA	TRBV28	many	TRBJ2-7	CASSSGTPYEQYF	TGTGCCAGCAGTTCAGGGACACCTTACGAGCAGTACTTC
TRBD2	TRBV3-1	many	TRBJ2-7	CASSQDGGAGSTYEQYF	TGTGCCAGCAGCCAAGACGGGGGGGCAGGATCAACCTACGAGCAGTACTTC
NA	TRBV30	NA	TRBJ2-7	CAWSVVYEQYF	TGTGCCTGGAGTGTTGTCTACGAGCAGTACTTC
NA	TRBV29-1	NA	TRBJ1-2	CSVGGRGTIHYGYTF	TGCAGCGTTGGGGGCAGGGGAACTATTCACTATGGCTACACCTTC
NA	TRBV27	many	TRBJ2-7	CASSSSRPSLYEQYF	TGTGCCAGCAGTTCCTCCCGCCCTTCACTTTACGAGCAGTACTTC
NA	TRBV7-6	many	TRBJ2-7	CASSLAASGEQYF	TGTGCCAGCAGCTTAGCCGCTTCGGGGGAGCAGTACTTC
NA	TRBV3-1	many	TRBJ2-7	CASSQGITGTFLVRQYF	TGTGCCAGCAGCCAGGGGATAACCGGGACTTTCCTCGTAAGGCAGTACTTC
NA	TRBV5-1	many	TRBJ1-2	CASSMGLQDGYTF	TGCGCCAGCAGCATGGGACTTCAGGATGGCTACACCTTC
NA	TRBV25-1	many	TRBJ2-3	CASSELADTQYF	TGTGCCAGCAGTGAATTGGCAGATACGCAGTATTTT
NA	TRBV7-6	NA	TRBJ2-5	CASSPGSRTETKYF	TGTGCCAGCAGCCCCGGGTCTCGTACGGAGACCAAGTACTTC
NA	TRBV7-2	NA	TRBJ2-6	CASSLDGPSSGANVLTF	TGTGCCAGCAGCTTGGATGGACCAAGCTCTGGGGCCAACGTCCTGACCTTC
NA	TRBV3-1	many	TRBJ2-1	CASSRLGESIDEQFF	TGTGCCAGCAGCCGTTTAGGAGAAAGTATAGATGAGCAGTTCTTC
NA	TRBV7-6	NA	TRBJ2-5	CASSGGRWETQYF	TGTGCCAGCAGCGGGGGACGGTGGGAGACCCAGTACTTC
NA	TRBV14	many	TRBJ2-7	CASSPWDRANEQYF	TGTGCCAGCAGCCCCTGGGACCGGGCCAACGAGCAGTACTTC
NA	TRBV18	NA	TRBJ2-7	CAISPKQDGTYEQYF	TGTGCCATCTCACCAAAACAGGACGGGACCTACGAGCAGTACTTC